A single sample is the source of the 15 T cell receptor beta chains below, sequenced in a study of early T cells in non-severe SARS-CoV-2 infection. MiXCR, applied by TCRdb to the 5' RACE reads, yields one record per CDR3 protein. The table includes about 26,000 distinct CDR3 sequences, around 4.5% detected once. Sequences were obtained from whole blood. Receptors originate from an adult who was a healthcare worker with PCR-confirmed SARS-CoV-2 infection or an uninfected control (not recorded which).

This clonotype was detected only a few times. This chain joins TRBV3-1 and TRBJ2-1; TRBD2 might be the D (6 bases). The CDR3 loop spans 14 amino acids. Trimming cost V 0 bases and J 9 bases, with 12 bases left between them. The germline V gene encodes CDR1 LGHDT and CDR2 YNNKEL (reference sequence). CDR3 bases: TGTGCCAGCAGCCAAGATCATAGCGGAGGTGAGCAGTTCTTC. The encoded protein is CASSQDHSGGEQFF.

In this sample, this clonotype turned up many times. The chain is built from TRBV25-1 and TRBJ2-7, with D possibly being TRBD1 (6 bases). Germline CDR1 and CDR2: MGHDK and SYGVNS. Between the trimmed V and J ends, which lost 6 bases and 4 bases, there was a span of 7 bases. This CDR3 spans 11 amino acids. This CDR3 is CASRRGYEQYF. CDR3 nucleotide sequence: TGTGCCAGCAGGAGGGGGTACGAGCAGTACTTC.

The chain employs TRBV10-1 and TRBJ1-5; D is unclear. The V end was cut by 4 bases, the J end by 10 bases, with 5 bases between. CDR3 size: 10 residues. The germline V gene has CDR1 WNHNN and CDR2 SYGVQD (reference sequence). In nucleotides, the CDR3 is TGCGCCAGCAGTGCCGTCCCCCAGCATTTT. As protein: CASSAVPQHF.

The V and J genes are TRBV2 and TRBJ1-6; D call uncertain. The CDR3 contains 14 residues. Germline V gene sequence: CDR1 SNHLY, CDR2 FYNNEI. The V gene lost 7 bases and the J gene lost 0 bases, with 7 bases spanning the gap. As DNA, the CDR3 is TGTGCCAGCACAGCGAGCTCCTATAATTCACCCCTCCACTTT. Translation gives CASTASSYNSPLHF.

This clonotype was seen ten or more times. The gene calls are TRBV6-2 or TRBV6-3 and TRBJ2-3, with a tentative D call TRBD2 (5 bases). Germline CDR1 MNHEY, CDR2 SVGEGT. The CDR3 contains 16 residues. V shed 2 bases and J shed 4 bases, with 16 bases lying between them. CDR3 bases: TGTGCCAGCAGTTACGGGGTCGGCGCCGGGGCAGATACGCAGTATTTT. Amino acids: CASSYGVGAGADTQYF.

This CDR3 is CASSLVSLGVEQFF. In nucleotides, the CDR3 is TGTGCCAGCAGCTTAGTTTCGCTAGGGGTTGAGCAGTTCTTC. J is TRBJ2-1 and V is TRBV7-9; maybe TRBD1 (5 bases). Germline values: CDR1 SEHNR, CDR2 FQNEAQ (reference sequence). This CDR3 comprises 14 residues. With 1 base removed from V and 9 bases from J, the gap between germline ends came to 13 bases. The variable domain in full, with the rest retrieved from reference TRBV7-9 and TRBJ2-1, is DTGVSQNPRHKITKRGQNVTFRCDPISEHNRLYWYRQTLGQGPEFLTYFQNEAQLEKSRLLSDRFSAERPKGSFSTLEIQRTEQGDSAMYLCASSLVSLGVEQFFGPGTRLTVL.

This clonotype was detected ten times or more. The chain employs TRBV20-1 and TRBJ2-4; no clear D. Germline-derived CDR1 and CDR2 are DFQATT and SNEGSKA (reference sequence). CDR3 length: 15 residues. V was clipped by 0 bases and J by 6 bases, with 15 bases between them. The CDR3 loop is CSARDPYHGINIQYF. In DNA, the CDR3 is TGCAGTGCTAGAGATCCTTACCATGGGATAAACATTCAGTACTTC.

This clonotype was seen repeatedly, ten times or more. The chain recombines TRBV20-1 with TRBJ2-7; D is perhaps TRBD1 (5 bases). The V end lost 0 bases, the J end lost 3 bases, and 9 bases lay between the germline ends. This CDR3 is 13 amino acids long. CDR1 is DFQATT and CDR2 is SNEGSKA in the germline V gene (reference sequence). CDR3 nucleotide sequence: TGCAGTGCTAGAGATCAGCAGGGCTACGAGCAGTACTTC. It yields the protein CSARDQQGYEQYF.

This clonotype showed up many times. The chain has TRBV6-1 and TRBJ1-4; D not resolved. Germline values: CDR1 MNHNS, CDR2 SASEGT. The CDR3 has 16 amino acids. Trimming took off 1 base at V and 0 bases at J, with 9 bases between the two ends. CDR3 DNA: TGTGCCAGCAGTGAAGACAGACCAGCAACTAATGAAAAACTGTTTTTT. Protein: CASSEDRPATNEKLFF.

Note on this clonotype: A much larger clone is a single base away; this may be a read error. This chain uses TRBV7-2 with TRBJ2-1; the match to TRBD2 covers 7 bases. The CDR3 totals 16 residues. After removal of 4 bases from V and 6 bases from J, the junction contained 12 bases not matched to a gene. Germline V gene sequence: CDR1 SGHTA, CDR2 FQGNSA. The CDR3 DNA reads TGTGCCAGCAGCTCCACCCTCGCGGGGGAGACCAATGAGCAGTTCTTC. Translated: CASSSTLAGETNEQFF.

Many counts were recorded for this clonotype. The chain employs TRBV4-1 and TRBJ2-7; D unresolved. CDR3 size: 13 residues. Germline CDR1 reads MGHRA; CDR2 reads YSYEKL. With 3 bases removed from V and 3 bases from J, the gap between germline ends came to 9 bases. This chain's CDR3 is CASSHRLDYEQYF. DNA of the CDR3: TGCGCCAGCAGCCACAGACTCGACTACGAGCAGTACTTC.

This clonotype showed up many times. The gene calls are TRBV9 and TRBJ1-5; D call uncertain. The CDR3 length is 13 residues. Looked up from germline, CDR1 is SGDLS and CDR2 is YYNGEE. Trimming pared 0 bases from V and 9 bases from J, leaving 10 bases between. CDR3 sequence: CASSVAPGRPQHF. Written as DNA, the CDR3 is TGTGCCAGCAGCGTAGCCCCGGGCCGGCCCCAGCATTTT.

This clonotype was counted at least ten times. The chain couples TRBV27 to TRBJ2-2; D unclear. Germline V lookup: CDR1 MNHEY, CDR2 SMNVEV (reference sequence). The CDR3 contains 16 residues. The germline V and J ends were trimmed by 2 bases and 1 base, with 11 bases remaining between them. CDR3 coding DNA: TGTGCCAGCAGTTTAAGATCGCAGTGGAACACCGGGGAGCTGTTTTTT. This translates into CASSLRSQWNTGELFF.

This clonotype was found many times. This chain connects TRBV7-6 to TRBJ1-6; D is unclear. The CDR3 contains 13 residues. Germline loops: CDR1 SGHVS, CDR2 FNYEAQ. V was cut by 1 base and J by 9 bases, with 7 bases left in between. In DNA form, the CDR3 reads TGTGCCAGCAGCTTAGATTTCGCTTCACCCCTCCACTTT. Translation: CASSLDFASPLHF.

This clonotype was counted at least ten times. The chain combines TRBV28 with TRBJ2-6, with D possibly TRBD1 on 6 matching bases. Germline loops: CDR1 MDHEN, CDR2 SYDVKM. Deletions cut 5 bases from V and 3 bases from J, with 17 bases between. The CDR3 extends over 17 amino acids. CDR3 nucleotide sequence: TGTGCCAGCAGTAGACCCCAGGGGTCTGGTGGGGCCAACGTCCTGACTTTC. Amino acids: CASSRPQGSGGANVLTF.